This TCR beta chain was identified during a study of blood T cell repertoires in COVID-19. Study information: Samples taken during acute and convalescent COVID-19 were collected in the United States, Italy and Spain. The analysed material was cDNA or gDNA that came from T cells, B-cell-depleted T cells, or PBMCs.

Germline trimming cut 5 bases from V and 4 bases from J; bases unmatched to any gene: 5. This CDR3 contains 14 residues. CDR1 and CDR2 from the germline V gene are SGHRS and YFSETQ. Source study methods: It was from reference gene primer amplification that nucleated cell counts were estimated. The protocol was immunoSEQ multiplex PCR, while the TCRdb copy is restricted to in-frame clones and leaves out a portion. The DNA gave D and trimming, while V, J and clone size come from that table. The sample yields about 72,000 clones, approximately 87% seen once. Sequences were obtained from peripheral blood. This clonotype was obtained from a woman of 80 years or more with acute or convalescent COVID-19. This chain connects TRBV5-1 to TRBJ1-3; 8 nucleotides agree with TRBD1. CDR3: CASSFGQGGNTIYF. CDR3 in DNA: TGCGCCAGCAGTTTCGGACAGGGAGGAAACACCATATATTTT.